The subject of this entry is one T cell receptor (beta chain). This clone was observed once. Its antigen is still unknown. No base qualities exist here, and no much larger clone lies one base off it. The data originate from a study of blood T cell repertoires in COVID-19 (dated by TCRdb to 2020 to 2021). Regarding the complete study: Samples from collaborators originated in the United States, Italy and Spain and spanned both the acute and convalescent phases of COVID-19. Subjects who had been exposed to COVID-19, were actively infected with it, or had recovered from it provided the deeply sampled blood TCRbeta repertoires that made up the dataset. Where available, HLA class I and class II types were obtained from metadata supplied by the sample provider rather than from assay-based typing. The prospective study material was composed of cDNA or gDNA derived from T cells, B-cell-depleted T cells, or PBMCs. The sample metadata nearly always contained a de-identified subject ID, COVID-19 status, age in years and sex. The repertoires were released in a freely available public database intended as a resource for research on the immune response to SARS-CoV-2. The samples were drawn from two sources: the first 160 participants of the ongoing ImmuneRACE study, and over 950 subjects contributed by 6 global collaborators.

Participants in the prospective study were aged roughly 18 to 100 years, lived in 20 to 30 United States geographic areas, and enrolled through a virtual design. In the prospective study, participants were assigned to cohorts based on the clinical history participants reported in a screening survey and a study questionnaire. Each participant in the prospective study had whole blood, serum and a nasopharyngeal or oropharyngeal swab collected by mobile phlebotomists. Additional blood draws and questionnaires over an approximately two-month period could optionally be provided by prospective study participants. Before DNA extraction, blood samples from the prospective study were shipped at room temperature or frozen. The CDR3 runs 16 amino acids, cysteine and phenylalanine included. Of the read, only the CDR3 DNA is kept; its 48 bases are in frame from base 1. Sequences MNHEY (CDR1) and SMNVEV (CDR2) are obtained from the germline V gene (reference sequence). V gives up 7 bases and J gives up 4 bases, and the segment between their germline ends measures 20 bases.

Broader findings and caveats from the paper: How much clinical and demographic metadata was included differed by source and by participant, and the metadata was provided uncurated.

TCRbeta CDR3 regions were amplified from genomic DNA using the immunoSEQ Assay, a bias-controlled multiplex PCR. In the original analysis: Within the assay, amplification of reference gene primers was used to estimate how many nucleated cells each sample contained. To quantify the absolute abundance of each unique TCRbeta CDR3 rearrangement, sequence reads were collapsed and filtered. For each sample, productive Simpson clonality was calculated as the square root of Simpson's diversity index over productive rearrangements. The clones in this table, taken by TCRdb from immuneACCESS, are in-frame only. Not every clone is retained; where verified, under half of the shortfall comes from an unresolved V gene, and the cause of the rest is unknown. The D gene and trimming were derived from the DNA, and the V and J assignments and clone size from that table. The sample profile shows fewer than 350,000 clones; approximately 91% of them were found once. 2.3% of the sample is taken by the ten largest.

The TCR was taken from a woman between 40 and 55 years old with acute COVID-19. The source material was PBMCs or T cells enriched from blood (not recorded which). The chain couples TRBV27 to TRBJ1-5; TRBD1 is a weak D gene call, 5 bases matching. The sequence in DNA is TGTGCCAGCAACGAGCGGGACCCCGGCCCAAATCAGCCCCAGCATTTT. Its protein is CASNERDPGPNQPQHF.